The TCR beta chain under discussion was sequenced for a study of T cells in localized non-small cell lung cancer. Study-wide results and caveats: A median approximately 57 of the top 100 tumor clones appeared in adjacent lung. In uninvolved adjacent lung, T cell clonality reached its highest value, exceeding tumor.

Profiled with immunoSEQ multiplex PCR; TCRdb holds only in-frame clones, not every one. Of over 20,000 clones in the sample, roughly 87% were seen once. About this clone itself: Its antigen is unknown.

Germline V lookup: CDR1 GTSNPN, CDR2 SVGIG (reference sequence). The junction had 6 bases not matched to a gene; V was cut back by 1 base and J by 4 bases. The CDR3 is made up of 16 amino acids. The V and J genes are TRBV30 and TRBJ2-5; 13 nucleotides agree with TRBD2. The material was peripheral blood, obtained before any cancer treatment. The clonotype comes from a male donor older than 55 with stage I squamous cell lung carcinoma. The CDR3 sequence is CAWSALLAGGTETQYF. CDR3 nucleotides: TGTGCCTGGAGTGCCCTACTAGCGGGGGGGACAGAGACCCAGTACTTC. Filled out from reference TRBV30 and TRBJ2-5, the complete variable domain reads SQTIHQWPATLVQPVGSPLSLECTVEGTSNPNLYWYRQAAGRGLQLLFYSVGIGQISSEVPQNLSASRPQDRQFILSSKKLLLSDSGFYLCAWSALLAGGTETQYFGPGTRLLVL.